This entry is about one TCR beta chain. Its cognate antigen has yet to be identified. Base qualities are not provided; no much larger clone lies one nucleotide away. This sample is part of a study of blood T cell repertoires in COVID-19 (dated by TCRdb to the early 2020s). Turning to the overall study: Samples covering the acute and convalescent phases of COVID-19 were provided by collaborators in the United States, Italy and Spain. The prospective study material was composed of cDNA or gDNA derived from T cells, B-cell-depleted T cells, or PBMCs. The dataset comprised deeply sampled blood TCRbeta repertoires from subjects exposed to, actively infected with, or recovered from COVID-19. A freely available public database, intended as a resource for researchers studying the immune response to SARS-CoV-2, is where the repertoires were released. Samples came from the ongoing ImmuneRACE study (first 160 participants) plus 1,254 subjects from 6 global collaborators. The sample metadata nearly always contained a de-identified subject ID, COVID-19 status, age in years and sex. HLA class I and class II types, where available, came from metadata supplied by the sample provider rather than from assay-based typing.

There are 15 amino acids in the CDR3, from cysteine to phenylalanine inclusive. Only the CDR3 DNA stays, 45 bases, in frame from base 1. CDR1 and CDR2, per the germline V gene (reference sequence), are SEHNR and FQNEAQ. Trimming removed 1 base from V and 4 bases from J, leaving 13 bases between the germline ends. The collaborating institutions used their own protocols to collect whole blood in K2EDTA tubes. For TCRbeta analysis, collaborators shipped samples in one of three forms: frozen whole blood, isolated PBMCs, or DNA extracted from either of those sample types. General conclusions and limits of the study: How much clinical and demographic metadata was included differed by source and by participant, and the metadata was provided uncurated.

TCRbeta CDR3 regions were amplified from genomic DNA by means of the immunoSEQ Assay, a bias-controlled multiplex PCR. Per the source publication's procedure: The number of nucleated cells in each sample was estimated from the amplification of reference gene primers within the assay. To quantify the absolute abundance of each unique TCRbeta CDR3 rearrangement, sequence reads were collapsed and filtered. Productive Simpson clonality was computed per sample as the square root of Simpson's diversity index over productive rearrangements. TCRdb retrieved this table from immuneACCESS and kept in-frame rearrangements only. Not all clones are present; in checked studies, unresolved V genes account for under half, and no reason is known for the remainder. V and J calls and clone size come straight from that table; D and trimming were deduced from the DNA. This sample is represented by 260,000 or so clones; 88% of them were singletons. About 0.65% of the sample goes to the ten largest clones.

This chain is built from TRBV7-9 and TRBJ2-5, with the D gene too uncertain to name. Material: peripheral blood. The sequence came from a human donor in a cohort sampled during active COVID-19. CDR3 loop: CASSLGSLVTETQYF. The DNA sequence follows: TGTGCCAGCAGCTTAGGTAGCTTAGTCACAGAGACCCAGTACTTC.